One and the same sample provided the 17 T cell receptor beta chains below, sequenced in a study of shared clonotypes between healthy human individuals. Repertoires were generated with immunoSEQ multiplex PCR, while TCRdb's copy carries only in-frame clones and drops some. The sample yields approximately 2,000,000 clones, around 92% seen once. The sample comprised naive CD4+ T cells from PBMCs. Subset noted: CD45RA+ positively selected. The receptors were sampled from a man younger than 30 in good health. Some clones in this sample may be carry-over from other donors' samples.

Concerning this clone itself: In the same sample, other DNA sequences code for this CDR3. The chain combines TRBV27 with TRBJ1-5; D perhaps matches TRBD1 (5 bases). The V gene lost 3 bases and the J gene lost 2 bases, with 8 bases spanning the gap. The CDR3 is 14 amino acids. CDR1 MNHEY and CDR2 SMNVEV come from the germline V gene (reference sequence). This CDR3 reads CASSLTGGNQPQHF. CDR3 in DNA: TGTGCCAGCAGTTTGACGGGGGGCAATCAGCCCCAGCATTTT.

This chain links TRBV30 with TRBJ2-1; 7 positions match TRBD2. Germline CDR1 reads GTSNPN; CDR2 reads SVGIG (reference sequence). The V and J ends lost 8 bases and 2 bases, in that order; junction bases with no gene match: 6. This CDR3 spans 13 amino acids. The chain's CDR3 is CAGAGTTYNEQFF. The CDR3 nucleotides read TGTGCCGGAGCGGGAACTACCTACAATGAGCAGTTCTTC.

On this clone: Additional DNA sequences in this sample encode the identical CDR3. The chain couples TRBV18 to TRBJ2-5; 7 bases map to TRBD1. The J segment lost 1 base and the V segment lost 3 bases, leaving 2 bases of the junction unmatched. Germline V gives CDR1 KGHSH, CDR2 LQKENI. The CDR3 runs to 14 residues. The DNA of the CDR3 is TGTGCCAGCTCACCCGGGACAGTCCAAGAGACCCAGTACTTC. This sequence encodes CASSPGTVQETQYF.

This chain links TRBV7-9 with TRBJ2-7; 10 nucleotides match TRBD1. Germline CDR1 and CDR2: SEHNR and FQNEAQ (reference sequence). The CDR3 sequence is 18 residues long. V was pared by 1 base and J by 5 bases, with 14 bases of the junction left unmatched. CDR3 sequence: CASSLGASRDRGRNEQYF. The CDR3 nucleotides read TGTGCCAGCAGCTTAGGGGCGTCCCGGGACAGGGGCAGGAACGAGCAGTACTTC. The whole variable domain, remainder taken from reference TRBV7-9 and TRBJ2-7, is DTGVSQNPRHKITKRGQNVTFRCDPISEHNRLYWYRQTLGQGPEFLTYFQNEAQLEKSRLLSDRFSAERPKGSFSTLEIQRTEQGDSAMYLCASSLGASRDRGRNEQYFGPGTRLTVT.

The chain has TRBV5-1 and TRBJ2-1, with D maybe TRBD2 (5 bases). The CDR3 is 15 amino acids. Deletions cut 7 bases from V and 4 bases from J, with 18 bases between. Germline V lookup: CDR1 SGHRS, CDR2 YFSETQ. The CDR3 sequence: CASGLLLASYNEQFF. CDR3 in DNA: TGCGCCAGCGGACTGCTACTTGCTTCGTACAATGAGCAGTTCTTC.

This chain uses TRBV6-1 with TRBJ2-7, with 8 bases that match TRBD1. V trimming: 2 bases; J trimming: 2 bases; junction bases outside the gene matches: 5. Germline assignment: CDR1 MNHNS and CDR2 SASEGT. This CDR3 spans 15 amino acids. The CDR3, as DNA: TGTGCCAGCAGTGAATATGACAGGGGACCCTACGAGCAGTACTTC. Its protein is CASSEYDRGPYEQYF.

V usage is TRBV7-3 and J usage is TRBJ2-3; the D is unclear. V lost 3 bases and J 0 bases, leaving 10 bases between the germline ends. Germline V gives CDR1 SGHTA, CDR2 FQGTGA. The CDR3 totals 15 residues. DNA for the CDR3: TGTGCCAGCAGCTTTGGCGGAAGCAGCACAGATACGCAGTATTTT. This codes for CASSFGGSSTDTQYF.

V usage is TRBV6-5 and J usage is TRBJ1-1; D ambiguous. The CDR3 is made up of 15 amino acids. Per germline, CDR1 MNHEY and CDR2 SVGAGI. Trimming left V 4 bases short and J 1 base short, with 13 bases between. The CDR3, as DNA: TGTGCCAGCAGTTCACGGGCCGAAGGGAACACTGAAGCTTTCTTT. Protein sequence: CASSSRAEGNTEAFF.

The chain recombines TRBV15 with TRBJ2-7, with TRBD1 identical over 9 bases. With V trimmed by 3 bases and J by 5 bases, 8 bases remained unmatched. Per the germline V gene, CDR1 is LNHNV and CDR2 is YYDKDF (reference sequence). The CDR3 totals 15 residues. In DNA, the CDR3 is TGTGCCACCAGCAGTGCAGGACAGGGGTCCCACGAGCAGTACTTC. This codes for CATSSAGQGSHEQYF.

The chain couples TRBV4-1 to TRBJ2-3; no definite D call. The CDR3 spans 15 residues. Germline values: CDR1 MGHRA, CDR2 YSYEKL. Trimming took 1 base from V and 2 from J, leaving 10 bases between them. CDR3 sequence reads: CASSQGNWDTDTQYF. Here the CDR3 DNA reads TGCGCCAGCAGCCAAGGTAACTGGGACACAGATACGCAGTATTTT.

CDR3 residues: CASSARQRNEQFF. CDR3 DNA sequence: TGTGCCAGCAGCGCCCGGCAAAGGAATGAGCAGTTCTTC. V gene TRBV9 combines with J gene TRBJ2-1; no clear D. Trimming stripped 3 bases from V and 7 bases from J, with 11 bases between. The CDR3 has 13 residues. Germline CDR1 and CDR2: SGDLS and YYNGEE.

The chain joins TRBV7-9 to TRBJ2-7; tentative D call: TRBD2 (6 bases). V was clipped by 0 bases and J by 1 base, with 7 bases between them. Germline V lookup: CDR1 SEHNR, CDR2 FQNEAQ (reference sequence). The CDR3 has 14 residues. Written as DNA, the CDR3 is TGTGCCAGCAGCTTAGCGGAGGGATCCTACGAGCAGTACTTC. Its protein product is CASSLAEGSYEQYF.

The rearrangement joins TRBV7-3 to TRBJ2-3; 11 bases line up with TRBD2. CDR3 length: 16 residues. The junction had 9 bases not matched to a gene; V was cut back by 4 bases and J by 6 bases. CDR1 is SGHTA and CDR2 is FQGTGA in the germline V gene. The CDR3 DNA is TGTGCCAGCAGCTCCTACTTAGCGGGAGGGTTGGATACGCAGTATTTT. It codes for CASSSYLAGGLDTQYF. The whole variable domain, filled in from reference TRBV7-3 and TRBJ2-3, reads GAGVSQTPSNKVTEKGKYVELRCDPISGHTALYWYRQSLGQGPEFLIYFQGTGAADDSGLPNDRFFAVRPEGSVSTLKIQRTERGDSAVYLCASSSYLAGGLDTQYFGPGTRLTVL.

To note about this clone: The sample carries other DNA sequences with the same CDR3. The V gene is TRBV9, the J gene TRBJ1-1, with D maybe TRBD1 (5 bases). The length of the CDR3 is 15 residues. Germline CDR1 and CDR2: SGDLS and YYNGEE. V was pared by 1 base and J by 0 bases, with 10 bases between. In DNA, the CDR3 is TGTGCCAGCAGCGTACAGGGAGACATGAACACTGAAGCTTTCTTT. This gives the protein CASSVQGDMNTEAFF.

The sample holds one count of this clone. The chain uses TRBV30 and TRBJ1-6, with D possibly matching TRBD1 (5 bases). The CDR3 length is 13 residues. The germline V gene has CDR1 GTSNPN and CDR2 SVGIG (reference sequence). V lost 4 bases, J lost 5 bases, and 9 bases lay in between. DNA of the CDR3: TGTGCCTGGACAGGGAGGAATAATTCACCCCTCCACTTT. It encodes CAWTGRNNSPLHF.

This clone was found a few times. This sequence joins TRBV19 and TRBJ1-5; 8 positions match TRBD1. CDR1 is LNHDA and CDR2 is SQIVND in the germline V gene (reference sequence). After removal of 5 bases from V and 2 bases from J, the junction contained 14 bases not matched to a gene. CDR3 length equals 18 residues. The CDR3 loop is CASSGELGPGQGNQPQHF. In nucleotides, the CDR3 is TGTGCCAGTAGTGGGGAACTGGGTCCGGGACAGGGCAATCAGCCCCAGCATTTT. The full variable domain, with the rest looked up from reference TRBV19 and TRBJ1-5, is DGGITQSPKYLFRKEGQNVTLSCEQNLNHDAMYWYRQDPGQGLRLIYYSQIVNDFQKGDIAEGYSVSREKKESFPLTVTSAQKNPTAFYLCASSGELGPGQGNQPQHFGDGTRLSIL.

The gene calls are TRBV27 and TRBJ2-7; TRBD2 agrees at 7 bases. V gave up 5 bases and J gave up 4 bases; unmatched junction bases: 17. Germline values: CDR1 MNHEY, CDR2 SMNVEV (reference sequence). The CDR3 has 17 residues. The CDR3 region has the DNA TGTGCCAGCAGTCATACCTCCGGGGGGACGGCTAGTTACGAGCAGTACTTC. This gives the protein CASSHTSGGTASYEQYF.